The 5 T cell receptor beta chains in this list originate from one sample, sequenced in a study of blood T cell repertoires in COVID-19. This table comes from immunoSEQ multiplex PCR, and its TCRdb copy is limited to in-frame clones, with some not included. The repertoire holds a few hundred thousand clones, with approximately 88% as singletons. The source material was PBMCs or T cells enriched from blood (not recorded which). These TCRs come from a woman in her thirties or forties with acute COVID-19.

This rearrangement joins TRBV10-3 to TRBJ2-1; D may be TRBD1 (5 bases). CDR3 length: 13 amino acids. Germline V gene sequence: CDR1 ENHRY, CDR2 SYGVKD. V lost 2 bases and J lost 4, with 6 bases in between. CDR3 in DNA: TGTGCCATCAGTGAGCAGGGATACAATGAGCAGTTCTTC. Translating it yields CAISEQGYNEQFF.

The rearrangement links TRBV6-6 to TRBJ1-5; perhaps TRBD1 as D (5 bases). Germline V gene lookup returns CDR1 MNHNY and CDR2 SVGAGI (reference sequence). V shed 2 bases and J shed 5 bases, with 16 bases lying between them. The CDR3 loop spans 16 amino acids. The DNA of the CDR3 is TGTGCCAGCAGTTACACCCAAACAGGTGCGGATCAGCCCCAGCATTTT. This sequence encodes CASSYTQTGADQPQHF.

The V and J genes are TRBV28 and TRBJ1-5; D call uncertain. V shed 6 bases and J shed 6 bases, with 12 bases lying between them. The CDR3 has 13 residues. The germline V gene encodes CDR1 MDHEN and CDR2 SYDVKM. The CDR3 DNA sequence: TGTGCCAGCAGCCAGGACTGGGCTCAGCCCCAGCATTTT. It translates to CASSQDWAQPQHF. The full variable domain, rest sourced from reference TRBV28 and TRBJ1-5, is DVKVTQSSRYLVKRTGEKVFLECVQDMDHENMFWYRQDPGLGLRLIYFSYDVKMKEKGDIPEGYSVSREKKERFSLILESASTNQTSMYLCASSQDWAQPQHFGDGTRLSIL.

The chain's CDR3 is CASSPTEAGVNTGELFF. The CDR3, as DNA: TGTGCCAGCTCACCAACAGAAGCGGGAGTGAACACCGGGGAGCTGTTTTTT. The chain is built from TRBV18 and TRBJ2-2; TRBD2 agrees at 8 bases. This CDR3 has 17 amino acids. In germline, CDR1 is KGHSH, CDR2 LQKENI. J lost 1 base, V lost 2 bases, and 6 bases had no gene match. Using reference TRBV18 and TRBJ2-2 for the parts outside the CDR3, the full variable domain is NAGVMQNPRHLVRRRGQEARLRCSPMKGHSHVYWYRQLPEEGLKFMVYLQKENIIDESGMPKERFSAEFPKEGPSILRIQQVVRGDSAAYFCASSPTEAGVNTGELFFGEGSRLTVL.

This sequence joins TRBV28 and TRBJ2-2, with D perhaps TRBD2 (5 bases). The germline CDR1 and CDR2 sequences are MDHEN and SYDVKM. The CDR3 runs to 14 residues. V was pared by 8 bases and J by 1 base, with 11 bases between. CDR3 in DNA: TGTGCCAGCGGCGGGCCACGGAACACCGGGGAGCTGTTTTTT. This codes for CASGGPRNTGELFF.